Included here is one TCR beta chain sequence, with context. No antigen is known for it. This specimen belongs to a study of PD-L1 blockade in urothelial cancer. Across the study: Patients with male sex and bladder-origin urothelial cancer accounted for about 85% of the roughly 29 enrolled. General study results and limits: Pretreatment TCR clonality in blood under the median foretold superior survival.

From germline, CDR1 is SQVTM and CDR2 ANQGSEA. Trimming pared 2 bases from V and 11 bases from J, leaving 12 bases between. The CDR3 has 11 residues. Sequenced by immunoSEQ multiplex PCR; TCRdb stores in-frame clones only, minus some. The sample lists tens of thousands of clones, about 80% occurring once. The receptor comes from a man aged 70 or older with urothelial cancer. Here the sequenced sample was PBMCs, taken around atezolizumab (anti-PD-L1) treatment. This chain connects TRBV29-1 to TRBJ1-2; a weak D match, TRBD1 (6 bases). Here the CDR3 DNA reads TGCAGCGTTGAATTCAGGGGTGGATACACCTTC. It codes for CSVEFRGGYTF.